Listed below are T cell receptor beta chains from one sample, sequenced in a study of cytomegalovirus exposure and HLA in healthy donors. Assay: immunoSEQ multiplex PCR; the TCRdb copy retains only in-frame clones and omits some. The profile shows 100,000 to 150,000 clones, 70% to 85% of them singletons. The sequencing input was PBMCs. These receptors all stem from a boy aged 5-17 years in good health and CMV-seronegative. The CDR3 runs from the conserved cysteine through the conserved F or W. D genes are given only for firm matches. Clone size is shown for a subset of rows, as once, few, many or a class of expanded clone.

D gene,V gene,CDR3 length,J gene,clone size,CDR3 protein,CDR3 DNA
TRBD2,TRBV5-6,16,TRBJ2-1,.,CASSLALAQLYNEQFF,TGTGCCAGCAGCTTGGCACTAGCGCAATTATACAATGAGCAGTTCTTC
TRBD1,TRBV29-1,13,TRBJ1-2,.,CSGRPTGGDGYTF,TGCAGCGGGAGGCCTACAGGGGGGGATGGCTACACCTTC
TRBD1,TRBV5-6,14,TRBJ1-6,.,CASSSGTGNSPLHF,TGTGCCAGCAGCTCCGGGACAGGAAATTCACCCCTCCACTTT
.,TRBV9,16,TRBJ2-5,.,CASSVAMEGNGETQYF,TGTGCCAGCAGCGTAGCTATGGAGGGTAATGGAGAGACCCAGTACTTC
TRBD1,TRBV7-8,13,TRBJ2-7,.,CASSSGTGYEQYF,TGTGCCAGCAGCTCCGGGACAGGGTACGAGCAGTACTTC
.,TRBV2,15,TRBJ2-7,.,CASSSLGGGTYEQYF,TGTGCCAGCAGTTCCCTAGGGGGGGGAACCTACGAGCAGTACTTC
.,TRBV21-1,16,TRBJ1-5,.,CASRWERGKSGQPQHF,TGTGCCAGCAGATGGGAACGGGGAAAATCAGGTCAGCCCCAGCATTTT
.,TRBV5-4,15,TRBJ2-1,few,CASNAAGTTTNEQFF,TGTGCCAGCAACGCCGCCGGGACAACCACCAATGAGCAGTTCTTC
.,TRBV12-5,11,TRBJ2-7,.,CASGPGYEQYF,TGTGCTAGTGGACCAGGGTACGAGCAGTACTTC
.,TRBV2,14,TRBJ2-5,.,CASSEWAYQETQYF,TGTGCCAGCAGTGAGTGGGCCTATCAAGAGACCCAGTACTTC
.,TRBV7-9,15,TRBJ1-4,.,CASSPRAATNEKLFF,TGTGCCAGCAGTCCCAGGGCTGCAACTAATGAAAAACTGTTTTTT
.,TRBV12-2,13,TRBJ1-2,.,CASRFGTLNGYTF,TGTGCAAGTCGCTTCGGGACATTAAATGGCTACACCTTC
TRBD2,TRBV4-1,15,TRBJ2-5,.,CASSQERGGQETQYF,TGCGCCAGCAGCCAAGAGCGGGGGGGCCAAGAGACCCAGTACTTC
TRBD1,TRBV6-5,14,TRBJ2-7,.,CASSRQGTSYEQYF,TGTGCCAGCAGTCGACAGGGGACCTCCTACGAGCAGTACTTC
TRBD2,TRBV4-3,17,TRBJ2-7,.,CASSPSAQLASWNEQYF,TGCGCCAGCAGCCCATCGGCACAACTAGCGTCGTGGAACGAGCAGTACTTC
TRBD1,TRBV9,13,TRBJ2-5,.,CASAGTVQETQYF,TGTGCCAGCGCCGGGACAGTACAAGAGACCCAGTACTTC
.,TRBV7-6,13,TRBJ1-1,once,CASSSAGYTEAFF,TGTGCCAGCAGCTCCGCGGGGTACACTGAAGCTTTCTTT
.,TRBV6-1,13,TRBJ2-2,.,CATMGGAPGELFF,TGTGCCACAATGGGGGGGGCCCCCGGGGAGCTGTTTTTT
.,TRBV5-4,13,TRBJ2-1,.,CASSLYLGQEQFF,TGTGCCAGCAGCTTGTACCTAGGCCAGGAGCAGTTCTTC
TRBD2,TRBV9,16,TRBJ2-7,.,CASSVGGTSVTYEQYF,TGTGCCAGCAGCGTCGGAGGGACTAGCGTAACCTACGAGCAGTACTTC
.,TRBV15,17,TRBJ1-5,.,CATSRDGGIGFGQPQHF,TGTGCCACCAGCAGAGACGGCGGGATCGGGTTTGGGCAGCCCCAGCATTTT
.,TRBV14,18,TRBJ2-2,.,CASSQGWPGELLSGELFF,TGTGCCAGCAGCCAAGGGTGGCCAGGCGAGCTCCTTAGCGGGGAGCTGTTTTTT
TRBD2,TRBV13,14,TRBJ2-3,.,CASSFLTSGDTQYF,TGTGCCAGCAGCTTCCTGACTAGCGGGGATACGCAGTATTTT
TRBD2,TRBV5-4,17,TRBJ2-5,.,CASSVGLPITPKETQYF,TGTGCCAGCAGCGTGGGACTACCGATTACTCCCAAAGAGACCCAGTACTTC
TRBD2,TRBV7-2,16,TRBJ2-2,.,CASSLAGGRFTGELFF,TGTGCCAGCAGCTTAGCAGGCGGGAGGTTCACCGGGGAGCTGTTTTTT
.,TRBV2,11,TRBJ1-1,few,CASSGVDEAFF,TGTGCCAGCAGCGGAGTGGATGAAGCTTTCTTT
.,TRBV4-3,15,TRBJ2-7,few,CASSQVQGGIYEQYF,TGCGCCAGCAGCCAAGTGCAGGGAGGTATCTACGAGCAGTACTTC
TRBD2,TRBV10-3,13,TRBJ2-1,.,CAINGLDTSEQFF,TGTGCCATTAACGGACTAGACACTTCTGAGCAGTTCTTC
.,TRBV6-5,15,TRBJ2-5,.,CASKELESYQETQYF,TGTGCCAGCAAGGAGTTGGAATCCTACCAAGAGACCCAGTACTTC
TRBD2,TRBV7-9,15,TRBJ2-7,.,CASSVTSGSMSEQYF,TGTGCCAGCAGCGTTACTAGCGGGAGTATGTCCGAGCAGTACTTC
TRBD1,TRBV7-8,17,TRBJ2-7,once,CASSPPYVRTGANEQYF,TGTGCCAGCAGCCCCCCATATGTCCGGACAGGGGCCAACGAGCAGTACTTC
.,TRBV6-1,13,TRBJ2-7,.,CASTEGVWYEQYF,TGTGCCAGCACCGAAGGAGTCTGGTACGAGCAGTACTTC
.,TRBV25-1,15,TRBJ2-7,.,CASSGLGLSSYEQYF,TGTGCCAGCAGTGGGCTGGGCCTTAGCTCCTACGAGCAGTACTTC
TRBD1,TRBV18,15,TRBJ1-4,.,CASSPIQGADEKLFF,TGTGCCAGCTCACCGATCCAGGGGGCTGATGAAAAACTGTTTTTT
TRBD1,TRBV5-1,14,TRBJ2-7,.,CASSLTGGTYEQYF,TGCGCCAGCAGCTTGACAGGGGGAACCTACGAGCAGTACTTC
.,TRBV5-1,14,TRBJ2-5,.,CASSLGLQQETQYF,TGCGCCAGCAGCCTCGGACTCCAGCAAGAGACCCAGTACTTC
TRBD1,TRBV4-2,17,TRBJ1-2,.,CASSQDLKRQGYYGYTF,TGTGCCAGCAGCCAAGATCTAAAGAGACAGGGCTACTATGGCTACACCTTC
.,TRBV5-1,16,TRBJ2-1,.,CASSSSTGGTNNEQFF,TGCGCCAGCAGCTCGTCGACGGGCGGGACCAACAATGAGCAGTTCTTC
TRBD1,TRBV6-6,16,TRBJ2-5,once,CASSYASGTGTETQYF,TGTGCCAGCAGTTACGCGTCCGGGACAGGGACTGAGACCCAGTACTTC
TRBD1,TRBV27,15,TRBJ1-6,once,CASSFSGQGRVPLHF,TGTGCCAGCAGTTTTTCAGGACAGGGGCGTGTACCCCTCCACTTT
.,TRBV6-5,13,TRBJ2-7,.,CASSYYRNYEQYF,TGTGCCAGCAGTTACTACAGAAACTACGAGCAGTACTTC
TRBD1,TRBV29-1,14,TRBJ1-1,.,CSAKQGRSFAEAFF,TGCAGCGCCAAACAGGGGAGGTCATTCGCTGAAGCTTTCTTT
TRBD2,TRBV5-1,15,TRBJ2-1,once,CASTAVAGGPNEQFF,TGCGCCAGCACGGCCGTCGCGGGGGGGCCGAATGAGCAGTTCTTC
TRBD1,TRBV29-1,14,TRBJ1-2,.,CSVRTGRDNYGYTF,TGCAGCGTTCGGACAGGGCGGGATAACTATGGCTACACCTTC
TRBD1,TRBV29-1,14,TRBJ2-2,.,CSVGQGANTGELFF,TGCAGCGTAGGACAGGGGGCGAACACCGGGGAGCTGTTTTTT
.,TRBV6-1,13,TRBJ2-1,.,CASRNTGDNEQFF,TGTGCCAGCAGAAATACGGGAGACAATGAGCAGTTCTTC
.,TRBV4-2,16,TRBJ1-4,few,CASSQDLTREGEKLFF,TGTGCCAGCAGCCAAGATTTGACGCGGGAAGGTGAAAAACTGTTTTTT
.,TRBV4-3,14,TRBJ2-1,.,CASSQEVHLNEQFF,TGCGCCAGCAGCCAAGAGGTACACCTCAATGAGCAGTTCTTC
.,TRBV4-2,17,TRBJ2-2,once,CASSQRGLGAAGGELFF,TGTGCCAGCAGCCAACGGGGGTTAGGCGCCGCGGGCGGGGAGCTGTTTTTT
.,TRBV7-9,13,TRBJ2-1,.,CASSLAVRGEQFF,TGTGCCAGCAGCTTAGCGGTCAGGGGTGAGCAGTTCTTC
TRBD2,TRBV27,16,TRBJ2-3,.,CASSLRSGSFTDTQYF,TGTGCCAGCAGTTTACGTAGCGGGAGTTTTACAGATACGCAGTATTTT
TRBD1,TRBV6-6,13,TRBJ1-1,few,CASTGQGATEAFF,TGTGCCAGCACCGGACAGGGGGCCACTGAAGCTTTCTTT
.,TRBV18,12,TRBJ2-5,.,CASSPSLETQYF,TGTGCCAGCTCACCTTCTCTAGAGACCCAGTACTTC
.,TRBV5-1,14,TRBJ1-2,.,CASSPRTGSDGYTF,TGCGCCAGCAGCCCCCGGACTGGGAGTGATGGCTACACCTTC
.,TRBV6-6,13,TRBJ1-2,.,CASSYSTEDGYTF,TGTGCCAGCAGTTACTCGACCGAGGATGGCTACACCTTC